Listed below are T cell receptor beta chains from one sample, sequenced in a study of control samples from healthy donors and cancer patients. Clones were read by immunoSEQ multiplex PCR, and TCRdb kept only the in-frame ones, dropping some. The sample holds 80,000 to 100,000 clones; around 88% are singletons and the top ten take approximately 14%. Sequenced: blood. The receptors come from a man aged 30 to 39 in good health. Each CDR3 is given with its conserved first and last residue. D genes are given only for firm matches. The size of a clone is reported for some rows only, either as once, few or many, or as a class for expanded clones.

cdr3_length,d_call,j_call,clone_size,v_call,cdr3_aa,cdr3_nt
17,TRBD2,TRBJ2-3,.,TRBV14,CASSQEGLAGGTDTQYF,TGTGCCAGCAGCCAAGAAGGGCTAGCGGGAGGTACAGATACGCAGTATTTT
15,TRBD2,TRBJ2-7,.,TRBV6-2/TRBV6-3,CASSFLGGAAYEQYF,TGTGCCAGCAGTTTCCTGGGAGGGGCCGCCTACGAGCAGTACTTC
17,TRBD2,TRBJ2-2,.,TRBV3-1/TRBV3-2,CASSHGGSGRGTGELFF,TGTGCCAGCAGCCATGGAGGTAGCGGGAGGGGGACCGGGGAGCTGTTTTTT
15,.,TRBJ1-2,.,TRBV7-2,CASSLDPGADSGYTF,TGTGCCAGCAGCTTAGACCCGGGGGCGGACTCGGGCTACACCTTC
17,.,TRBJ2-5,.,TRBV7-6,CASSLRGSSGLIETQYF,TGTGCCAGCAGCCTCCGAGGGTCCAGCGGTCTAATAGAGACCCAGTACTTC
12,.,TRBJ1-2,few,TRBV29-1,CSVVVGDYGYTF,TGCAGCGTTGTGGTTGGGGACTATGGCTACACCTTC
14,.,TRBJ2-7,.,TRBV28,CASSPWTGRAQQYF,TGTGCCAGCAGCCCATGGACAGGGAGGGCCCAGCAGTACTTC
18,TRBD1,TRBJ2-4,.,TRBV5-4,CASSLGTPYRGSKNIQYF,TGTGCCAGCAGCTTGGGGACACCATACAGGGGGTCAAAAAACATTCAGTACTTC
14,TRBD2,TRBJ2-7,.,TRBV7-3,CASSPSGRTGEQYF,TGTGCCAGCAGCCCTAGCGGGAGGACGGGAGAGCAGTACTTC
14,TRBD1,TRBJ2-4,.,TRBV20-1,CSASGTGVVNIQYF,TGCAGTGCTAGTGGGACAGGGGTCGTGAACATTCAGTACTTC
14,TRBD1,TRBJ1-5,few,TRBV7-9,CASSSGTGGAPQHF,TGTGCCAGCAGCTCCGGGACAGGGGGCGCCCCCCAGCATTTT
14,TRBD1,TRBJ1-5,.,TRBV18,CASSGTGWGQPQHF,TGTGCCAGCTCGGGGACAGGGTGGGGTCAGCCCCAGCATTTT
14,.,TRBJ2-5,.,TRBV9,CASSPPEDKETQYF,TGTGCCAGCAGCCCTCCAGAAGATAAAGAGACCCAGTACTTC
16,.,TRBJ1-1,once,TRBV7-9,CASSLPSEGRGTEAFF,TGTGCCAGCAGCCTACCGAGTGAAGGGCGGGGTACTGAAGCTTTCTTT
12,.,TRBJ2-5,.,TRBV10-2,CASSDKVETQYF,TGCGCCAGCAGTGATAAGGTAGAGACCCAGTACTTC
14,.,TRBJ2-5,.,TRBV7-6,CASSPTRQQETQYF,TGTGCCAGCAGCCCCACCAGGCAGCAAGAGACCCAGTACTTC
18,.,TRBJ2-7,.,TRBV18,CASSPLNTRRRGDHEQYF,TGTGCCAGCTCACCACTTAATACCCGAAGGAGGGGAGACCACGAGCAGTACTTC
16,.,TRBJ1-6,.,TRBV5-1,CASSLRAQNDNSPLHF,TGCGCCAGCAGCCTGAGGGCACAGAACGATAATTCACCCCTCCACTTT
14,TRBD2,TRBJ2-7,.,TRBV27,CASRTTGGLYEQYF,TGTGCCAGCAGAACCACGGGGGGACTGTACGAGCAGTACTTC
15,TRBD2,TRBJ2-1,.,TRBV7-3,CASSRPAGGSNEQFF,TGTGCCAGCAGTCGCCCTGCGGGAGGATCAAATGAGCAGTTCTTC
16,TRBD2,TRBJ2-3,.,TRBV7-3,CASSKNTGTSMHTQYF,TGTGCCAGCAGCAAAAATACCGGGACTAGTATGCATACGCAGTATTTT
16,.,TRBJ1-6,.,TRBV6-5,CASSYFQNSYNSPLHF,TGTGCCAGCAGTTATTTTCAAAACTCCTATAATTCACCCCTCCACTTT
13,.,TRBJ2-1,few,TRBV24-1,CATETGAKNEQFF,TGTGCCACCGAAACGGGAGCAAAGAATGAGCAGTTCTTC
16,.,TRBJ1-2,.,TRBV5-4,CASSWRQVVFDYGYTF,TGTGCCAGCAGCTGGCGACAGGTGGTTTTCGACTATGGCTACACCTTC
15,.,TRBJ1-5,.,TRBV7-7,CASSPHRVHYQPQHF,TGTGCCAGCAGCCCGCACAGGGTACACTATCAGCCCCAGCATTTT
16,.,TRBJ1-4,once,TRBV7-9,CASSLAIFGSNEKLFF,TGTGCCAGCAGCTTAGCGATCTTCGGGAGTAATGAAAAACTGTTTTTT
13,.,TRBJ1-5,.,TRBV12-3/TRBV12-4,CASKMAEIFPQHF,TGTGCCAGCAAGATGGCAGAGATCTTCCCCCAGCATTTT
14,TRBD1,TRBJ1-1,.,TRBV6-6,CASSYGQGLTEAFF,TGTGCCAGCAGTTACGGACAGGGACTCACTGAAGCTTTCTTT
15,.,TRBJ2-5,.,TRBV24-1,CATSDLREYQETQYF,TGTGCCACCAGTGATTTGAGGGAGTACCAAGAGACCCAGTACTTC
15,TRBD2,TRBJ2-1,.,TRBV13,CASSTGTSLPNEQFF,TGTGCCAGCAGCACCGGGACTAGCCTGCCGAATGAGCAGTTCTTC
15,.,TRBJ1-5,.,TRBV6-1,CASSETRGANQPQHF,TGTGCCAGCAGTGAAACTCGGGGGGCCAATCAGCCCCAGCATTTT
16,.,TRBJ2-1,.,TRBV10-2,CASSERQPSSYNEQFF,TGCGCCAGCAGTGAACGACAGCCAAGCTCCTACAATGAGCAGTTCTTC
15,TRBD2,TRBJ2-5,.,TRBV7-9,CASSPGLAGQETQYF,TGTGCCAGCAGCCCAGGACTAGCGGGACAAGAGACCCAGTACTTC
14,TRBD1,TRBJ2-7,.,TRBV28,CASKEGQGSMKQYF,TGTGCCTCCAAGGAGGGACAGGGCTCTATGAAGCAGTACTTC
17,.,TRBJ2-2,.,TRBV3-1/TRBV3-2,CASSQVIEAPNTGELFF,TGTGCCAGCAGCCAAGTGATTGAGGCTCCCAACACCGGGGAGCTGTTTTTT
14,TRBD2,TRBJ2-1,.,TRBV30,CAWRTSGSFYEQFF,TGTGCCTGGAGAACTAGCGGGAGTTTTTATGAGCAGTTCTTC
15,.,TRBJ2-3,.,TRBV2,CASKSWDTSTDTQYF,TGTGCCAGCAAATCCTGGGACACTAGCACAGATACGCAGTATTTT
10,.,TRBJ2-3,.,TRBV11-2,CASETDTQYF,TGTGCCAGCGAAACAGATACGCAGTATTTT
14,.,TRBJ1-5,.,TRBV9,CASSVEGGRQPQHF,TGTGCCAGCAGCGTCGAGGGAGGGAGACAGCCCCAGCATTTT
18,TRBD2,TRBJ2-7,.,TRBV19,CASSSPGLAGLSSYEQYF,TGTGCCAGTAGTTCTCCGGGACTAGCGGGACTATCTTCCTACGAGCAGTACTTC
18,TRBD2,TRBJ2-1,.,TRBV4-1,CASSQGGLALPYYNEQFF,TGCGCCAGCAGCCAAGGAGGACTAGCACTTCCTTATTACAATGAGCAGTTCTTC
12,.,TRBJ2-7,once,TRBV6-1,CASSETLQEQYF,TGTGCCAGCAGTGAAACACTCCAAGAGCAGTACTTC
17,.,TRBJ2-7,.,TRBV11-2,CASSQARDSTTTYEQYF,TGTGCCAGCAGTCAGGCGCGGGACAGCACTACAACCTACGAGCAGTACTTC
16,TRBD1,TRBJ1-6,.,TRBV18,CASSPRVDREGSPLHF,TGTGCCAGCTCACCGCGGGTGGACAGGGAAGGTTCACCCCTCCACTTT
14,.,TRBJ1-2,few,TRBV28,CASSLFSGDNGYTF,TGTGCCAGCAGTTTATTTTCAGGGGACAATGGCTACACCTTC
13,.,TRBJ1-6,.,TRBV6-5,CASRQGYNSPLHF,TGTGCCAGCAGACAGGGCTATAATTCACCCCTCCACTTT
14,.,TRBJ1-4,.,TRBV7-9,CASSSKPTNEKLFF,TGTGCCAGCAGCTCAAAACCAACTAATGAAAAACTGTTTTTT
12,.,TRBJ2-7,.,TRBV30,CAWSAQGQEEYF,TGTGCCTGGAGTGCCCAGGGGCAGGAGGAGTACTTC
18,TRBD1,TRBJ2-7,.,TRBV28,CASSHRGQGVGGSYEQYF,TGTGCCAGCAGTCATAGGGGACAGGGTGTTGGTGGCTCCTACGAGCAGTACTTC
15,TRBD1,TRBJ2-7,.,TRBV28,CASSLSGTGRGEQYF,TGTGCCAGCAGTTTATCCGGGACAGGCCGTGGGGAGCAGTACTTC
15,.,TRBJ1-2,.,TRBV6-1,CASSDLETANYGYTF,TGTGCCAGCAGTGACCTCGAGACTGCTAACTATGGCTACACCTTC
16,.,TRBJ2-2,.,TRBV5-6,CASSLSPANPAGELFF,TGTGCCAGCAGCTTGAGTCCGGCCAACCCCGCCGGGGAGCTGTTTTTT
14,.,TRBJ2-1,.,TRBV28,CASHRRENYNEQFF,TGTGCCAGCCATCGGAGGGAGAACTACAATGAGCAGTTCTTC